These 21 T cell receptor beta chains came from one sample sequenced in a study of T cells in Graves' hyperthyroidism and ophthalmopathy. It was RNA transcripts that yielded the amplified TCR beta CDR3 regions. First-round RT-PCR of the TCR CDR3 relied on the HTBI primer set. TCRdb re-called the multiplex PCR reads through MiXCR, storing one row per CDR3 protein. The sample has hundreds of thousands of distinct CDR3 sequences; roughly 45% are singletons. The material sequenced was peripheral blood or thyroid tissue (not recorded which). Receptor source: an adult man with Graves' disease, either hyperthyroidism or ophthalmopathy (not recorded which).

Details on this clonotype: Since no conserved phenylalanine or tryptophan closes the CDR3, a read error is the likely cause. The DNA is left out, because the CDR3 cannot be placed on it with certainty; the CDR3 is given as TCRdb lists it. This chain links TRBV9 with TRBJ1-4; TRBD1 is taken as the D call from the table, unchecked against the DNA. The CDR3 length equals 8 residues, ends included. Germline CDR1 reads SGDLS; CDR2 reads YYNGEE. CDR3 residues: CASSVGGN.

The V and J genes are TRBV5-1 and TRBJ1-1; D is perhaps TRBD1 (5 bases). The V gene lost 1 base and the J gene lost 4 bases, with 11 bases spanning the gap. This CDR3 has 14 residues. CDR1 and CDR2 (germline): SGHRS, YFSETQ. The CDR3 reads CASSLFGGGTEAFF. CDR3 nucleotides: TGCGCCAGCAGCTTGTTTGGGGGGGGCACTGAAGCTTTCTTT.

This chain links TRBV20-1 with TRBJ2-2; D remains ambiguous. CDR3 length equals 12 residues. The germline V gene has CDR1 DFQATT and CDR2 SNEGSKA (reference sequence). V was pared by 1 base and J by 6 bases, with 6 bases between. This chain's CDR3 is CSARAVAGELFF. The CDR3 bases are TGCAGTGCTAGAGCGGTTGCCGGGGAGCTGTTTTTT.

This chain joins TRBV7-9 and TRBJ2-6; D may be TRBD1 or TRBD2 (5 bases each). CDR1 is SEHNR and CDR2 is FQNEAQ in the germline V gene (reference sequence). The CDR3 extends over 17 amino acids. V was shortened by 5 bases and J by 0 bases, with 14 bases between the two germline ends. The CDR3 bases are TGTGCCAGCAGCCGAATTGGGACGGTCTCTGGGGCCAACGTCCTGACTTTC. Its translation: CASSRIGTVSGANVLTF.

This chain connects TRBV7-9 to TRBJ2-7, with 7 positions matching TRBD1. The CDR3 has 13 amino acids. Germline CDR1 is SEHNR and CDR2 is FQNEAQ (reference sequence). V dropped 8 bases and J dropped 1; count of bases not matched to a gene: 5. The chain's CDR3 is CASEGDRSYEQYF. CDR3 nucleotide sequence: TGTGCCAGCGAAGGGGACAGATCCTACGAGCAGTACTTC.

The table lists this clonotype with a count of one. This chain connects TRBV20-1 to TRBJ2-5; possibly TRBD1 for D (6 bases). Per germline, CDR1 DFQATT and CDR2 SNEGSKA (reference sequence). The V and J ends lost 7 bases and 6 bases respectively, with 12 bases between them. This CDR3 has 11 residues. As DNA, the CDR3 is TGCAGTGTTGCCAGGGACAAGACCCAGTACTTC. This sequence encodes CSVARDKTQYF.

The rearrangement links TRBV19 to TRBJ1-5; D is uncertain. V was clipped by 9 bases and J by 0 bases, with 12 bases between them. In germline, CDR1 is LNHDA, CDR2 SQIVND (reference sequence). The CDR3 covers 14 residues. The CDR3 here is CARWGSYSNQPQHF. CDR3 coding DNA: TGTGCCAGGTGGGGTAGTTATAGCAATCAGCCCCAGCATTTT.

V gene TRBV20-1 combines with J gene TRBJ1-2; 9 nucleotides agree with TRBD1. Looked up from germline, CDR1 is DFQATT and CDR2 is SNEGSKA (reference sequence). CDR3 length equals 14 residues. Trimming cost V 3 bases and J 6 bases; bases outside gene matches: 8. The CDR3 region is CSASSWTGDDGYTF. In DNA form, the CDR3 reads TGCAGTGCTAGTTCCTGGACAGGGGACGATGGCTACACCTTC.

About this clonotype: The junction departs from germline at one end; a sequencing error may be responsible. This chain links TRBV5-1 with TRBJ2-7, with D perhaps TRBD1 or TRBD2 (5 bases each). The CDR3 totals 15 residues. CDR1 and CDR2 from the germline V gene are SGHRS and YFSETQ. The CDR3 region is CAGSLAGAKTYEQYF. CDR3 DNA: TGCGCCGGCAGCTTGGCCGGGGCTAAAACCTACGAGCAGTACTTC. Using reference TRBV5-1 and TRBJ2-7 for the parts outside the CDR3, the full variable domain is KAGVTQTPRYLIKTRGQQVTLSCSPISGHRSVSWYQQTPGQGLQFLFEYFSETQRNKGNFPGRFSGRQFSNSRSEMNVSTLELGDSALYLCAGSLAGAKTYEQYFGPGTRLTVT.

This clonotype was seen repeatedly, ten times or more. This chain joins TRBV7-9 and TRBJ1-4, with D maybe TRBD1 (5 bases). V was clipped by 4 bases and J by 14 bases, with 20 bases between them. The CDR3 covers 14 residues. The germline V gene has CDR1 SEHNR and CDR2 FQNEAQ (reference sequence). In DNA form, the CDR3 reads TGTGCCAGCAGCTCTAGCGCCCTCCGACAGATCCTGTTTTTT. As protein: CASSSSALRQILFF.

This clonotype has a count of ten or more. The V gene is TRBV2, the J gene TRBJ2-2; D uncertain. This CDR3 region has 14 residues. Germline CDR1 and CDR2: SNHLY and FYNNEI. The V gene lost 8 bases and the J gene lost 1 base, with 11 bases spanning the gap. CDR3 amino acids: CASSLDENTGELFF. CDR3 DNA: TGTGCCAGCTCTCTGGACGAGAACACCGGGGAGCTGTTTTTT. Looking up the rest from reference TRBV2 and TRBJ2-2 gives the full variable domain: EPEVTQTPSHQVTQMGQEVILRCVPISNHLYFYWYRQILGQKVEFLVSFYNNEISEKSEIFDDQFSVERPDGSNFTLKIRSTKLEDSAMYFCASSLDENTGELFFGEGSRLTVL.

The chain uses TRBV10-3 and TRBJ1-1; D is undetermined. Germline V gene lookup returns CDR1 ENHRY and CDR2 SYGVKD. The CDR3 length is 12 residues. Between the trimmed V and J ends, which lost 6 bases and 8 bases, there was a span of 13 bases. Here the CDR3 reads CAIRSDSLEAFF. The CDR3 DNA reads TGTGCCATCAGAAGCGATAGTTTGGAAGCTTTCTTT.

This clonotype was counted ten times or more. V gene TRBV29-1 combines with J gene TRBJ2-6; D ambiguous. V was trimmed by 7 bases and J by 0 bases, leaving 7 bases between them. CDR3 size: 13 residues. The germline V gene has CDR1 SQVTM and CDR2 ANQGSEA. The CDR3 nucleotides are TGCAGCGCTGAGATCTCTGGGGCCAACGTCCTGACTTTC. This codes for CSAEISGANVLTF.

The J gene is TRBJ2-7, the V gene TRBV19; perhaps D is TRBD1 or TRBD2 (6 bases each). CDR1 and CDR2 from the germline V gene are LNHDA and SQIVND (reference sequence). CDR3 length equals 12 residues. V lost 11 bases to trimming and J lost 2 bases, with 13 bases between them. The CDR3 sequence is CAFGGTPYEQYF. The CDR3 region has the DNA TGTGCCTTTGGAGGGACACCCTACGAGCAGTACTTC.

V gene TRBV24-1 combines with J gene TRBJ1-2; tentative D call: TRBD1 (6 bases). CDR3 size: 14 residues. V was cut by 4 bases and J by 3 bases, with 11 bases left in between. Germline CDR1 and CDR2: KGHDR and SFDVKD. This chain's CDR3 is CATSDYTGYYGYTF. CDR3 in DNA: TGTGCCACCAGTGACTACACAGGGTACTATGGCTACACCTTC.

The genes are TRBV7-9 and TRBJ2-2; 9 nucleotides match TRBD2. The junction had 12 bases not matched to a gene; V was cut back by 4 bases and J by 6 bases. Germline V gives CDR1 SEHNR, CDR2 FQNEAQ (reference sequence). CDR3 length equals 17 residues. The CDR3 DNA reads TGTGCCAGCAGCTCATGGGGAAGGACTAGCGATCCCGGGGAGCTGTTTTTT. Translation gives CASSSWGRTSDPGELFF. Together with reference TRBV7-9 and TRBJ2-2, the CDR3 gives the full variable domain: DTGVSQNPRHKITKRGQNVTFRCDPISEHNRLYWYRQTLGQGPEFLTYFQNEAQLEKSRLLSDRFSAERPKGSFSTLEIQRTEQGDSAMYLCASSSWGRTSDPGELFFGEGSRLTVL.

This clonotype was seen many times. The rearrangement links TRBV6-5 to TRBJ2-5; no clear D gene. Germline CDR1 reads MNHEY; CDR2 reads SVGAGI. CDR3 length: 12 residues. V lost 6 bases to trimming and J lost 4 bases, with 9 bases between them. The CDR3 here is CASSLGPETQYF. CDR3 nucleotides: TGTGCCAGCAGCTTAGGCCCAGAGACCCAGTACTTC.

CDR3 nucleotide sequence: TGCAGTGCTGACAGGGGCGGGATAGAAGAGACCCAGTACTTC. This codes for CSADRGGIEETQYF. V is TRBV20-1 and J is TRBJ2-5; 8 nucleotides align to TRBD1. Germline loops: CDR1 DFQATT, CDR2 SNEGSKA (reference sequence). The ends lost 5 bases at V and 3 bases at J; junction bases unmatched: 8. The CDR3 totals 14 residues.

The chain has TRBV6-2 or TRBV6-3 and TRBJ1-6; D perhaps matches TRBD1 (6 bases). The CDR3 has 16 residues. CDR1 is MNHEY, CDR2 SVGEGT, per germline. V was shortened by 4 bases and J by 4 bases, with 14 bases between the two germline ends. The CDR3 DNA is TGTGCCAGCAGTTCGCGAGGGGGACGGTATAATTCACCCCTCCACTTT. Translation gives CASSSRGGRYNSPLHF.

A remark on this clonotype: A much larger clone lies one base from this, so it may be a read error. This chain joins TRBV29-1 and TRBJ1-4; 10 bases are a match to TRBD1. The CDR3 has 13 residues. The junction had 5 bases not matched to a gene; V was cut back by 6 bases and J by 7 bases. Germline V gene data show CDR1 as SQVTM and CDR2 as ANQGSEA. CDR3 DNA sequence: TGCAGCGTAGTCGGGACAGGGGTTGAAAAACTGTTTTTT. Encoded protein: CSVVGTGVEKLFF.

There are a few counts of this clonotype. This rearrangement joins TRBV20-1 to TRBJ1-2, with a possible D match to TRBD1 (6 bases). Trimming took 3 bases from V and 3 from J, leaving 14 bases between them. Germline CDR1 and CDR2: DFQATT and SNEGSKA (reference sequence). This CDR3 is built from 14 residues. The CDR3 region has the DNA TGCAGTGCTAGCCAATTACAGGGAGACTATGGCTACACCTTC. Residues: CSASQLQGDYGYTF.